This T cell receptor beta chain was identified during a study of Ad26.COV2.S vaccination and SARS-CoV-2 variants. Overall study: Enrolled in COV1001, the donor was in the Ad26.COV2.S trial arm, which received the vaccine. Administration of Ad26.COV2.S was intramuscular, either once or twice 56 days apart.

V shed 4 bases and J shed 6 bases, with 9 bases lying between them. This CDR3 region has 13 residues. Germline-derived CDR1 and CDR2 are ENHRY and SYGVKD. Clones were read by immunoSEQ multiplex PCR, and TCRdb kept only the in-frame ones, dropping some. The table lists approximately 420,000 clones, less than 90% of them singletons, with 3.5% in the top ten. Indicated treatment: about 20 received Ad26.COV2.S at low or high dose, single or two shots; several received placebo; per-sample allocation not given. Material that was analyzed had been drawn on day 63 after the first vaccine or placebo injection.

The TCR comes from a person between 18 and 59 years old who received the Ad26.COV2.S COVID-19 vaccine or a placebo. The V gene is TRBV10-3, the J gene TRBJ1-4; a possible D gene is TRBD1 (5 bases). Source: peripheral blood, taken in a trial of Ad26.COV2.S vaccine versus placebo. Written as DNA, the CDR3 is TGTGCCATCAGTGGGGACGTCTATGAAAAACTGTTTTTT. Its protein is CAISGDVYEKLFF.